These 32 T cell receptor beta chains were sequenced from one sample in a study of T cells in Graves' hyperthyroidism and ophthalmopathy (dated by TCRdb to between 2018 and 2020). The library was produced with multiplex PCR. TCRdb names Illumina HiSeq 2000 as the instrument used. Amplification of TCR beta CDR3 regions was carried out from RNA transcripts. The TCR CDR3 was subjected to a first round of RT-PCR using the HTBI primer set and the Qiagen OneStep RT-PCR kit. TCRdb reworked the public reads: Q25 trimming with fastp, MiXCR clone assembly, productive beta chains retained. Duplicate CDR3 protein sequences are folded into a single record with the most common DNA and genes. The sample table holds under 400,000 distinct CDR3 sequences, of which roughly a fifth were seen once. The ten biggest clones cover around 48% of the sample. Specimen: blood. Source of these receptors: a woman in her 50s with Graves' hyperthyroidism.

Ten or more counts support this clonotype. The chain links TRBV12-3 or TRBV12-4 to TRBJ2-2, with 8 nucleotides matching TRBD1. V was pared by 3 bases and J by 4 bases, with 1 base of the junction left unmatched. The CDR3 totals 14 residues. Here the CDR3 DNA reads TGTGCCAGCAGTTTGACAGGGGCCACCGGGGAGCTGTTTTTT. Translated, it gives CASSLTGATGELFF.

This clonotype came up many times. The chain employs TRBV6-1 and TRBJ1-3; D gene unclear. The germline V gene encodes CDR1 MNHNS and CDR2 SASEGT. CDR3 size: 15 residues. V lost 10 bases, J lost 0 bases, and 16 bases lay in between. The CDR3 nucleotides are TGTGCCAACTCGGATTCTCCATTCTCTGGAAACACCATATATTTT. This sequence encodes CANSDSPFSGNTIYF.

The V and J genes are TRBV5-1 and TRBJ2-5; tentative D call: TRBD1 (6 bases). V gave up 8 bases and J gave up 4 bases, with 21 bases separating them. This CDR3 is built from 15 residues. Germline lookup yields CDR1 SGHRS and CDR2 YFSETQ. This CDR3 reads CASIRGTTAGETQYF. The CDR3 DNA follows: TGCGCCAGTATTCGAGGGACAACTGCGGGAGAGACCCAGTACTTC.

The chain employs TRBV7-3 and TRBJ2-5; tentative D call: TRBD1 (5 bases). V was pared by 5 bases and J by 5 bases, with 18 bases between. The CDR3 totals 15 residues. CDR1 is SGHTA, CDR2 FQGTGA, per germline. CDR3 protein: CASSMNGAYKETQYF. The CDR3 DNA follows: TGTGCCAGCAGCATGAATGGGGCCTACAAGGAGACCCAGTACTTC.

This clonotype was seen at least ten times. V and J are TRBV13 and TRBJ2-1; 11 bases are shared with TRBD2. Per the germline V gene, CDR1 is PRHDT and CDR2 is FYEKMQ (reference sequence). The junction had 1 base not matched to a gene; V was cut back by 5 bases and J by 10 bases. CDR3 length equals 12 residues. The CDR3 protein is CASSRLAGEQFF. CDR3 DNA sequence: TGTGCCAGCAGCCGACTAGCGGGGGAGCAGTTCTTC.

This chain joins TRBV14 and TRBJ1-1; tentative D call: TRBD1 (6 bases). The CDR3 sequence is 11 residues long. Germline-derived CDR1 and CDR2 are SGHDN and FVKESK. V lost 5 bases, J lost 8 bases, and 9 bases lay in between. The CDR3 spells CASSNDREAFF. As DNA, the CDR3 is TGTGCCAGCAGCAACGACAGGGAAGCTTTCTTT. Supplemented by reference TRBV14 and TRBJ1-1, the full variable domain reads EAGVTQFPSHSVIEKGQTVTLRCDPISGHDNLYWYRRVMGKEIKFLLHFVKESKQDESGMPNNRFLAERTGGTYSTLKVQPAELEDSGVYFCASSNDREAFFGQGTRLTVV.

This clonotype was seen at least ten times. The rearrangement uses TRBV13 and TRBJ2-7; D is ambiguous. The length of the CDR3 is 15 residues. The V and J ends lost 0 bases and 5 bases respectively, with 14 bases between them. CDR1 PRHDT and CDR2 FYEKMQ come from the germline V gene (reference sequence). The CDR3 here is CASSLGLNPSHEQYF. CDR3 sequence (DNA): TGTGCCAGCAGCTTAGGGTTAAATCCTTCCCACGAGCAGTACTTC.

This clonotype has at least ten counts. The chain is built from TRBV12-3 or TRBV12-4 and TRBJ2-5; tentatively, D is TRBD1 (5 bases). The V gene lost 3 bases and the J gene lost 4 bases, with 15 bases spanning the gap. This CDR3 is built from 15 residues. For the CDR3, the DNA is TGTGCCAGCAGTTTTGCAGGGTGGATACGAGAGACCCAGTACTTC. This sequence encodes CASSFAGWIRETQYF.

This clonotype was counted many times. V and J are TRBV20-1 and TRBJ2-5, with no clear D. Germline CDR1 DFQATT, CDR2 SNEGSKA (reference sequence). This CDR3 comprises 15 residues. Trimming took 6 bases from V and 1 from J, leaving 18 bases between them. CDR3 nucleotide sequence: TGCAGTGCCCGAGACCCCCAAGCACCCCAAGAGACCCAGTACTTC. Encoded protein: CSARDPQAPQETQYF.

The chain couples TRBV19 to TRBJ1-5; D is uncertain. Per the germline V gene, CDR1 is LNHDA and CDR2 is SQIVND (reference sequence). The CDR3 is 16 amino acids. The ends were cut back, 7 bases at V and 3 bases at J, with 19 bases in the middle. The chain's CDR3 is CASNTVSGGYNQPQHF. CDR3 nucleotide sequence: TGTGCCAGTAATACTGTATCTGGAGGATACAATCAGCCCCAGCATTTT.

This chain uses TRBV6-1 with TRBJ2-2, with 8 bases that match TRBD2. This CDR3 is 15 amino acids long. J gave up 3 bases and V 5 bases, and 5 bases lay outside the gene matches. Germline CDR1 is MNHNS and CDR2 is SASEGT. DNA for the CDR3: TGTGCCAGCAGTTACGGGGGGGGGCACACCGGGGAGCTGTTTTTT. Amino acid sequence: CASSYGGGHTGELFF.

This clonotype has ten or more counts. The CDR3 DNA reads as TGCGCCAGCAGCTTGTTCCCGGACACAACGAACACTGAAGCTTTCTTT. Amino acids: CASSLFPDTTNTEAFF. The J gene is TRBJ1-1, the V gene TRBV5-1, with D possibly matching TRBD1 (5 bases). Germline V gives CDR1 SGHRS, CDR2 YFSETQ. V was trimmed by 1 base and J by 1 base, leaving 14 bases between them. The CDR3 has 16 residues.

The J gene is TRBJ2-5, the V gene TRBV14, with 9 nucleotides matching TRBD2. From germline, CDR1 is SGHDN and CDR2 FVKESK. CDR3 length: 16 residues. The junction had 7 bases not matched to a gene; V was cut back by 1 base and J by 4 bases. DNA for the CDR3: TGTGCCAGCAGCCAAGTAAGGCCAGCGGGGGGAGAGACCCAGTACTTC. Protein: CASSQVRPAGGETQYF.

The chain carries TRBV12-3 or TRBV12-4 and TRBJ1-6; TRBD1 matches 8 bases. The CDR3 contains 15 residues. Losses at the gene ends were 6 bases for V and 8 bases for J; bases not matched to a gene: 9. The CDR3 region has the DNA TGTGCCAGCAGGCCCTCGGGACAGGTGCATTCACCCCTCCACTTT. Translated: CASRPSGQVHSPLHF.

In this sample, this clonotype turned up many times. The chain has TRBV28 and TRBJ1-2; 7 bases map to TRBD1. Germline-derived CDR1 and CDR2 are MDHEN and SYDVKM. Unmatched junction bases numbered 5, after V lost 2 bases and J lost 8 bases. This CDR3 contains 13 residues. The CDR3: CASSLEGARGYTF. The CDR3 DNA is TGTGCCAGCAGTTTAGAGGGGGCGAGAGGCTACACCTTC.

The sample holds a few counts of this clonotype. V usage is TRBV27 and J usage is TRBJ2-6; D may be TRBD1 (6 bases). Trimming stripped 6 bases from V and 4 bases from J, with 19 bases between. This CDR3 spans 17 amino acids. The germline CDR1 and CDR2 sequences are MNHEY and SMNVEV (reference sequence). CDR3 protein: CASSPSRGAYGANVLTF. DNA of the CDR3: TGTGCCAGCAGCCCCTCCAGGGGCGCATACGGGGCCAACGTCCTGACTTTC.

The chain links TRBV7-3 to TRBJ2-6; unclear D gene. Germline V lookup: CDR1 SGHTA, CDR2 FQGTGA. V lost 4 bases to trimming and J lost 0 bases, with 10 bases between them. The CDR3 has 16 amino acids. The CDR3 region has the DNA TGTGCCAGCAGCTACGACGGTAGCTCTGGGGCCAACGTCCTGACTTTC. Translating gives CASSYDGSSGANVLTF.

This clonotype was recorded at least ten times. The J gene is TRBJ1-6, the V gene TRBV15, with D tentatively TRBD1 (5 bases). This CDR3 contains 17 residues. Trimming shortened V by 1 base and J by 1 base, and 11 bases separated the two germline ends. Germline CDR1 LNHNV, CDR2 YYDKDF (reference sequence). The chain's CDR3 is CATSRVTGSSYNSPLHF. CDR3 sequence (DNA): TGTGCCACCAGCAGAGTTACAGGCTCTTCCTATAATTCACCCCTCCACTTT.

This sequence joins TRBV30 and TRBJ2-1; 9 bases match TRBD2. This CDR3 comprises 15 residues. Germline CDR1 is GTSNPN and CDR2 is SVGIG (reference sequence). The junction had 10 bases not matched to a gene; V was cut back by 0 bases and J by 10 bases. The CDR3 here is CAWSVLAGGASEQFF. As DNA, the CDR3 is TGTGCCTGGAGTGTACTGGCGGGGGGGGCGTCGGAGCAGTTCTTC.

The chain is built from TRBV20-1 and TRBJ2-1; TRBD2 aligns across 15 bases. This CDR3 comprises 17 residues. Losses at the gene ends were 6 bases for V and 8 bases for J; bases not matched to a gene: 14. Germline V gene data show CDR1 as DFQATT and CDR2 as SNEGSKA (reference sequence). CDR3: CSAIPRGLAGGVDEQFF. In DNA form, the CDR3 reads TGCAGTGCCATCCCCCGGGGACTAGCGGGGGGCGTGGATGAGCAGTTCTTC.

This clonotype has a handful of counts. In nucleotides, the CDR3 is TGTGCCAGCATCCCGGGACTAGCGTACGAGCAGTACTTC. It encodes CASIPGLAYEQYF. The rearrangement uses TRBV27 and TRBJ2-7; 10 positions agree with TRBD2. V lost 7 bases, J lost 4 bases, and 4 bases stayed unmatched. This CDR3 has 13 amino acids. Germline V gene data show CDR1 as MNHEY and CDR2 as SMNVEV (reference sequence).

The chain recombines TRBV13 with TRBJ2-7; TRBD1 might be the D (8 bases). Trimming cost V 4 bases and J 2 bases, with 27 bases left between them. The CDR3 is made up of 19 amino acids. Germline V CDR1 and CDR2: PRHDT, FYEKMQ (reference sequence). The CDR3 protein is CASSSRTGTSGRGTYEQYF. As DNA, the CDR3 is TGTGCCAGCAGCTCCCGGACAGGGACCTCTGGGCGGGGGACCTACGAGCAGTACTTC. Complete variable domain (other parts from reference TRBV13 and TRBJ2-7): AAGVIQSPRHLIKEKRETATLKCYPIPRHDTVYWYQQGPGQDPQFLISFYEKMQSDKGSIPDRFSAQQFSDYHSELNMSSLELGDSALYFCASSSRTGTSGRGTYEQYFGPGTRLTVT.

This clonotype was seen many times. The J gene is TRBJ2-1, the V gene TRBV5-1; tentative D call: TRBD2 (6 bases). CDR3 length: 16 amino acids. V was clipped by 4 bases and J by 1 base, with 15 bases between them. From germline, CDR1 is SGHRS and CDR2 YFSETQ. The CDR3 region has the DNA TGCGCCAGCAGCAGACGGGACTCCCAGTCCTACAATGAGCAGTTCTTC. Its protein product is CASSRRDSQSYNEQFF.

This clonotype has a handful of counts. A much larger clone differs from this one at a single base, so this may be a read error. The chain combines TRBV12-3 or TRBV12-4 with TRBJ2-5; D gene unclear. This CDR3 contains 12 residues. The CDR3 region is CASSYDQETRYF. The CDR3 DNA reads TGTGCCAGCAGTTATGACCAAGAGACCCGGTACTTC.

This clonotype was observed once. The V gene is TRBV20-1, the J gene TRBJ2-7; possibly TRBD1 or TRBD2 for D (6 bases each). V was clipped by 1 base and J by 2 bases, with 9 bases between them. The CDR3 contains 13 residues. The germline V gene encodes CDR1 DFQATT and CDR2 SNEGSKA (reference sequence). The CDR3 protein is CSARAGAAYEQYF. CDR3 DNA: TGCAGTGCTAGAGCGGGGGCAGCCTACGAGCAGTACTTC.

At least ten counts were recorded for this clonotype. The genes are TRBV3-1 and TRBJ2-1; 9 nucleotides align to TRBD1. This CDR3 comprises 17 residues. The germline V gene encodes CDR1 LGHDT and CDR2 YNNKEL (reference sequence). With 0 bases clipped from V and 1 base from J, the junction kept 4 bases outside the gene matches. Here the CDR3 reads CASSQDRGTGSYNEQFF. The CDR3 nucleotides read TGTGCCAGCAGCCAAGATCGAGGGACAGGGTCCTACAATGAGCAGTTCTTC.

The CDR3 coding sequence is TGTGCCAGCAGTTTAGGGTTGAACGGGCAGTACTTC. It codes for CASSLGLNGQYF. This chain joins TRBV28 and TRBJ2-7; D not certain. With 2 bases removed from V and 9 bases from J, the gap between germline ends came to 11 bases. Germline assignment: CDR1 MDHEN and CDR2 SYDVKM. The CDR3 length is 12 residues.

This clonotype was found many times. The rearrangement joins TRBV2 to TRBJ1-5; no clear D. This CDR3 contains 12 residues. Between the trimmed V and J ends, which lost 8 bases and 8 bases, there was a span of 13 bases. Per the germline V gene, CDR1 is SNHLY and CDR2 is FYNNEI. The CDR3 region has the DNA TGTGCCAGCGGAGGGATGGGGAAGCCCCAGCATTTT. Residues: CASGGMGKPQHF.

This clonotype was recorded at least ten times. V is TRBV13 and J is TRBJ2-1, with TRBD2 as a possible D gene (6 bases). V lost 5 bases and J 12 bases, leaving 20 bases between the germline ends. The CDR3 runs to 14 residues. The germline V gene encodes CDR1 PRHDT and CDR2 FYEKMQ (reference sequence). DNA for the CDR3: TGTGCCAGCAGCCCTCCGACTAGTATGGTACGGCAGTTCTTC. It specifies CASSPPTSMVRQFF.

This clonotype has a count of ten or more. V usage is TRBV7-9 and J usage is TRBJ1-2, with TRBD1 identical over 9 bases. With 3 bases clipped from V and 6 bases from J, the junction kept 5 bases outside the gene matches. The CDR3 loop spans 14 amino acids. CDR1 and CDR2 (germline): SEHNR, FQNEAQ (reference sequence). Here the CDR3 DNA reads TGTGCCAGCAGCTTCCCGGGACAGGGAAATGGCTACACCTTC. Amino acid sequence: CASSFPGQGNGYTF.

The chain recombines TRBV2 with TRBJ2-2; 11 bases agree with TRBD1. J was trimmed by 6 bases and V by 5 bases; bases with no gene match: 2. The CDR3 contains 14 residues. From germline, CDR1 is SNHLY and CDR2 FYNNEI. CDR3 sequence reads: CASSRTGGSGELFF. CDR3 in DNA: TGTGCCAGCAGTCGGACAGGGGGCTCCGGGGAGCTGTTTTTT.

This clonotype was seen a handful of times. The chain recombines TRBV20-1 with TRBJ2-2, with TRBD2 identical over 8 bases. The germline V gene encodes CDR1 DFQATT and CDR2 SNEGSKA (reference sequence). The V gene end was trimmed by 7 bases and the J gene end by 1 base; junction bases not matched to a gene: 8. The CDR3 extends over 15 amino acids. The DNA for the CDR3 is TGCAGTGGGTCTAGCGGGCGGTGGAACACCGGGGAGCTGTTTTTT. Protein sequence: CSGSSGRWNTGELFF.